These 24 T cell receptor beta chains originate from one sample sequenced in a study of beta chain features in type 1 diabetes. The entirety of the isolated RNA underwent reverse transcription, so expressed TCRB transcripts were sequenced. The protocol was immunoSEQ multiplex PCR, while the TCRdb copy is restricted to in-frame clones and leaves out a portion. The sample shows 970,000 or so clones, roughly 16% of them seen only once. Sequenced sample: naive CD4+ T cells from blood. The origin of the receptors is a woman between 18 and 30 years old in good health.

The chain is built from TRBV5-1 and TRBJ2-5; TRBD2 might be the D (5 bases). The V gene's germline CDR1 is SGHRS and CDR2 YFSETQ. V was cut by 6 bases and J by 4 bases, with 13 bases left in between. The CDR3 is made up of 13 amino acids. Here the CDR3 reads CASNPREGETQYF. The CDR3, as DNA: TGCGCCAGCAACCCACGAGAGGGAGAGACCCAGTACTTC. The complete variable domain, with remaining parts taken from reference TRBV5-1 and TRBJ2-5, reads KAGVTQTPRYLIKTRGQQVTLSCSPISGHRSVSWYQQTPGQGLQFLFEYFSETQRNKGNFPGRFSGRQFSNSRSEMNVSTLELGDSALYLCASNPREGETQYFGPGTRLLVL.

The chain employs TRBV9 and TRBJ1-4; D not certain. Trimming took off 4 bases at V and 7 bases at J, with 17 bases between the two ends. Germline V gene sequence: CDR1 SGDLS, CDR2 YYNGEE. This CDR3 contains 15 residues. Here the CDR3 DNA reads TGTGCCAGCAGCCCCCGGACTGTGAGGAGTGAAAAACTGTTTTTT. It translates to CASSPRTVRSEKLFF.

This chain connects TRBV21-1 to TRBJ2-1; TRBD2 was called by the table and not checked on the DNA. TRBV21-1 is flagged as a pseudogene. This CDR3 is 15 amino acids long. CDR3: CASSKGASTHNEQFF. In DNA, the CDR3 is TGTGCCAGCAGCAAAGGGGCTAGCACCCACAATGAGCAGTTCTTC.

The chain has TRBV4-3 and TRBJ2-1; no clear D. Germline CDR1 reads LGHNA; CDR2 reads YSLEER. The CDR3 is 14 amino acids. Trimming pared 4 bases from V and 7 bases from J, leaving 14 bases between. For the CDR3, the DNA is TGCGCCAGCAGCCCACAAATACCGGCTAATGAGCAGTTCTTC. Its protein is CASSPQIPANEQFF.

In the case of this clone: Other DNA sequences within the sample encode an identical CDR3. The chain carries TRBV28 and TRBJ2-1, with 12 bases fitting TRBD1. There are 16 residues in the CDR3. From germline, CDR1 is MDHEN and CDR2 SYDVKM. V lost 6 bases to trimming and J lost 9 bases; unmatched junction nucleotides: 12. In DNA form, the CDR3 reads TGTGCCAGCAGACCCACCGGGACAGGGGGCCTTGGTGAGCAGTTCTTC. Encoded protein: CASRPTGTGGLGEQFF.

The rearrangement joins TRBV5-1 to TRBJ2-2; D gene uncertain. V gave up 0 bases and J gave up 6 bases, with 6 bases separating them. The CDR3 has 13 residues. Germline V gene lookup returns CDR1 SGHRS and CDR2 YFSETQ. The DNA for the CDR3 is TGCGCCAGCAGCTTGGGGCACCCCGGGGAGCTGTTTTTT. Its protein product is CASSLGHPGELFF.

This chain links TRBV2 with TRBJ2-2, with D hard to call. The length of the CDR3 is 13 residues. Trimming cost V 0 bases and J 1 base, with 0 bases left between them. The V gene's germline CDR1 is SNHLY and CDR2 FYNNEI. The CDR3 bases are TGTGCCAGCAGTGAAGCGAACACCGGGGAGCTGTTTTTT. Its protein product is CASSEANTGELFF.

This chain uses TRBV11-3 with TRBJ2-7, with a tentative D call TRBD2 (6 bases). Germline CDR1 SGHNT, CDR2 YENEEA. The CDR3 contains 13 residues. The ends were cut back, 5 bases at V and 0 bases at J, with 8 bases in the middle. This CDR3 reads CASSRDSSYEQYF. The CDR3 coding sequence is TGTGCCAGCAGCAGGGACTCCTCCTACGAGCAGTACTTC.

The chain employs TRBV25-1 and TRBJ2-7; weak D call: TRBD2 (5 bases). The ends were cut back, 3 bases at V and 5 bases at J, with 20 bases in the middle. CDR1 is MGHDK and CDR2 is SYGVNS in the germline V gene. The CDR3 is 16 amino acids. CDR3 residues: CASSDPTGPRGHEQYF. The CDR3 nucleotides read TGTGCCAGCAGTGATCCTACCGGGCCACGAGGGCACGAGCAGTACTTC.

This clone was seen more than once but under ten times. The V call is TRBV28, the J call TRBJ2-7, with TRBD1 as a possible D gene (6 bases). The CDR3 extends over 12 amino acids. Trimming took off 8 bases at V and 2 bases at J, with 10 bases between the two ends. The V gene's germline CDR1 is MDHEN and CDR2 SYDVKM. CDR3 DNA: TGTGCCAGCGGGACAAAACCCTACGAGCAGTACTTC. Translated: CASGTKPYEQYF.

J is TRBJ2-7 and V is TRBV27, with no clear D. The germline gives CDR1 MNHEY, CDR2 SMNVEV (reference sequence). This CDR3 is 13 amino acids long. With 4 bases removed from V and 0 bases from J, the gap between germline ends came to 7 bases. CDR3 region: CASSSINSYEQYF. For the CDR3, the DNA is TGTGCCAGCAGTTCAATAAACTCCTACGAGCAGTACTTC.

This clone showed up just a few times. The chain employs TRBV18 and TRBJ1-5; D not certain. The germline CDR1 and CDR2 sequences are KGHSH and LQKENI. The CDR3 runs to 13 residues. The V end was cut by 3 bases, the J end by 4 bases, with 7 bases between. The CDR3 DNA sequence: TGTGCCAGCTCACCTTCGTGGAATCAGCCCCAGCATTTT. Translated, it gives CASSPSWNQPQHF.

V gene TRBV28 combines with J gene TRBJ1-2; 10 bases line up with TRBD1. CDR1 MDHEN and CDR2 SYDVKM come from the germline V gene. The CDR3 contains 15 residues. V dropped 5 bases and J dropped 4; count of bases not matched to a gene: 7. The CDR3 sequence is CASSPDRGRGYGYTF. CDR3 nucleotide sequence: TGTGCCAGCAGTCCCGACAGGGGGCGCGGCTATGGCTACACCTTC.

This clone was detected only a few times. J is TRBJ2-5 and V is TRBV13; 11 nucleotides agree with TRBD1. The J call could be wrong; TRBJ2-7 is a better fit for the DNA end. Germline CDR1 and CDR2: PRHDT and FYEKMQ (reference sequence). This CDR3 is built from 15 residues. CDR3 coding DNA: TGTGCCAGCAGCTTAGCAGGGACAGGGGGATACGAGCAGTACTTC. Protein sequence: CASSLAGTGGYEQYF.

This clone was observed a few times. The chain recombines TRBV27 with TRBJ1-1; D uncertain. The CDR3 runs 13 residues. Germline V gene sequence: CDR1 MNHEY, CDR2 SMNVEV (reference sequence). Trimming stripped 3 bases from V and 0 bases from J, with 5 bases between. In DNA, the CDR3 is TGTGCCAGCAGTTTGGATATGAACACTGAAGCTTTCTTT. It specifies CASSLDMNTEAFF.

The sample holds a few counts of this clone. The rearrangement uses TRBV6-1 and TRBJ1-1; perhaps TRBD1 as D (6 bases). Trimming removed 5 bases at V and 4 bases at J, with 14 bases between. The CDR3 is 14 residues long. Germline values: CDR1 MNHNS, CDR2 SASEGT. The CDR3: CASSQQGRTTEAFF. CDR3 bases: TGTGCCAGCAGTCAGCAGGGGCGTACCACTGAAGCTTTCTTT.

This chain connects TRBV5-4 to TRBJ1-2; 12 positions match TRBD1. The germline CDR1 and CDR2 sequences are SGHNT and YYREEE (reference sequence). The CDR3 is made up of 17 amino acids. J was trimmed by 6 bases and V by 4 bases; bases with no gene match: 13. CDR3 nucleotide sequence: TGTGCCAGCAGCGGCGGGACAGGGGGCGCGATCCATAATGGCTACACCTTC. Protein product: CASSGGTGGAIHNGYTF. The full variable domain, rest sourced from reference TRBV5-4 and TRBJ1-2, is ETGVTQSPTHLIKTRGQQVTLRCSSQSGHNTVSWYQQALGQGPQFIFQYYREEENGRGNFPPRFSGLQFPNYSSELNVNALELDDSALYLCASSGGTGGAIHNGYTFGSGTRLTVV.

V is TRBV6-5 and J is TRBJ2-7, with TRBD1 matching over 9 bases. Trimming took 2 bases from V and 3 from J; bases not matched to a gene: 2. CDR3 length: 14 amino acids. Germline V gene sequence: CDR1 MNHEY, CDR2 SVGAGI. The CDR3 reads CASSYGTGHYEQYF. In DNA form, the CDR3 reads TGTGCCAGCAGTTACGGGACAGGGCACTACGAGCAGTACTTC.

The rearrangement links TRBV4-1 to TRBJ1-2; D gene uncertain. The germline V gene has CDR1 MGHRA and CDR2 YSYEKL. The CDR3 is 13 amino acids. V was cut by 0 bases and J by 4 bases, with 6 bases left in between. CDR3 DNA sequence: TGCGCCAGCAGCCAAGAGGCCCTCTATGGCTACACCTTC. Translating it yields CASSQEALYGYTF.

This clone was seen a handful of times. Other DNA sequences in the sample encode the same CDR3. The chain combines TRBV7-9 with TRBJ1-5; possible D gene TRBD1, 5 bases. There are 13 residues in the CDR3. V lost 1 base to trimming and J lost 5 bases, with 6 bases between them. The germline CDR1 and CDR2 sequences are SEHNR and FQNEAQ (reference sequence). This chain's CDR3 is CASSLVGDQPQHF. CDR3 bases: TGTGCCAGCAGCTTAGTGGGGGATCAGCCCCAGCATTTT.

The genes are TRBV28 and TRBJ1-5; tentative D call: TRBD1 (5 bases). The V gene lost 2 bases and the J gene lost 7 bases, with 18 bases spanning the gap. Germline V CDR1 and CDR2: MDHEN, SYDVKM. The CDR3 totals 16 residues. Here the CDR3 reads CASSLPGLGTGQPQHF. As DNA, the CDR3 is TGTGCCAGCAGTTTACCTGGATTAGGGACCGGACAGCCCCAGCATTTT. Supplemented by reference TRBV28 and TRBJ1-5, the full variable domain reads DVKVTQSSRYLVKRTGEKVFLECVQDMDHENMFWYRQDPGLGLRLIYFSYDVKMKEKGDIPEGYSVSREKKERFSLILESASTNQTSMYLCASSLPGLGTGQPQHFGDGTRLSIL.

The gene calls are TRBV2 and TRBJ2-1; D may match TRBD1 or TRBD2 (6 bases each). This CDR3 contains 16 residues. Trimming pared 2 bases from V and 8 bases from J, leaving 19 bases between. Germline V gene data show CDR1 as SNHLY and CDR2 as FYNNEI. The CDR3, as DNA: TGTGCCAGCAGTGAAACAGAGGGGGGAGGCAGGGATGAGCAGTTCTTC. This sequence encodes CASSETEGGGRDEQFF.

The V gene is TRBV7-9, the J gene TRBJ2-1; 7 bases are a match to TRBD2. V lost 5 bases, J lost 5 bases, and 21 bases stayed unmatched. This CDR3 comprises 19 residues. CDR1 and CDR2 from the germline V gene are SEHNR and FQNEAQ (reference sequence). The CDR3 DNA follows: TGTGCCAGCAGCCCAATTTTGTTTCGGGGAGGGGTCACAAACAATGAGCAGTTCTTC. It translates to CASSPILFRGGVTNNEQFF. Using reference TRBV7-9 and TRBJ2-1 for the parts outside the CDR3, the full variable domain is DTGVSQNPRHKITKRGQNVTFRCDPISEHNRLYWYRQTLGQGPEFLTYFQNEAQLEKSRLLSDRFSAERPKGSFSTLEIQRTEQGDSAMYLCASSPILFRGGVTNNEQFFGPGTRLTVL.

A few counts support this clone. The chain joins TRBV4-3 to TRBJ2-3; possible D gene TRBD1, 6 bases. The ends were cut back, 0 bases at V and 4 bases at J, with 20 bases in the middle. This CDR3 spans 18 amino acids. Germline V CDR1 and CDR2: LGHNA, YSLEER. The CDR3 DNA reads TGCGCCAGCAGCCAAGAGAAATGGGACACCGGGCGGGCAGATACGCAGTATTTT. Amino acids: CASSQEKWDTGRADTQYF.